The sequence of this T cell receptor beta chain was determined in a study of CD4 and CD8 cells across lung adenocarcinoma regions. Samples came from patients with localized non-small cell lung adenocarcinoma. This clonotype came up many times. The CDR3 loop spans 12 amino acids. V lost 4 bases and J 7 bases, leaving 10 bases between the germline ends. TCRdb called the PCR reads again in MiXCR, with one record for every CDR3 protein. The sample includes 12,000 or so distinct CDR3 sequences, 45% to 55% seen only once; the top ten take roughly 25%. The rearrangement uses TRBV12-3 or TRBV12-4 and TRBJ1-1; D call uncertain. This clonotype was sampled from a female donor with lung adenocarcinoma. The CD4 and CD8 labels of this study may be unreliable. Sequencing used CD8+ T cells from the margin of a lung tumor. CDR3 nucleotide sequence: TGTGCCAGCAGTTCGGACCGGAGTGAAGCTTTCTTT. It encodes CASSSDRSEAFF.